This T cell receptor beta chain was observed in a study of T-cell memory formation after mild COVID-19. TCRdb recomputed calls from the 5' RACE reads with MiXCR, one row per CDR3 protein. Among around 300,000 distinct CDR3 sequences listed, roughly an eighth were seen once. V was shortened by 6 bases and J by 4 bases, with 7 bases between the two germline ends. The CDR3 has 11 amino acids. CDR1 SQVTM and CDR2 ANQGSEA come from the germline V gene. This chain connects TRBV29-1 to TRBJ1-5; D is possibly TRBD1 (5 bases). This TCR was recovered from a man younger than 35 who had mild COVID-19 (a few samples of this study predate the infection). Cell type and time point are not known. Sequenced input: PBMCs or a T cell subset sorted from them (not recorded which). CDR3 in DNA: TGCAGCGTGGGGGAAAATCAGCCCCAGCATTTT. Protein: CSVGENQPQHF.